This passage covers 27 T cell receptor beta chains from one sample sequenced in a study of response to subunit inactivated influenza vaccine. TCRdb recomputed calls from the RT-PCR reads with MiXCR, one row per CDR3 protein. This table holds approximately 680,000 distinct CDR3 sequences, more than 15% found once. The sample consisted of PBMCs from blood, taken roughly 12 days after vaccination. The receptors were sampled from a man in his forties or fifties who received an inactivated influenza vaccine.

The chain combines TRBV29-1 with TRBJ2-5; D is possibly TRBD1 (6 bases). Trimming took 3 bases from V and 5 from J, leaving 16 bases between them. CDR1 and CDR2 (germline): SQVTM, ANQGSEA. The CDR3 sequence is 14 residues long. In DNA, the CDR3 is TGCAGCGTTGAGGAGACAGGAGGTGGGGAGACCCAGTACTTC. This sequence encodes CSVEETGGGETQYF. The whole variable domain, filled in from reference TRBV29-1 and TRBJ2-5, reads SAVISQKPSRDICQRGTSLTIQCQVDSQVTMMFWYRQQPGQSLTLIATANQGSEATYESGFVIDKFPISRPNLTFSTLTVSNMSPEDSSIYLCSVEETGGGETQYFGPGTRLLVL.

In DNA form, the CDR3 reads TGTGCCATCAGAGAGGGACAGGGACAAGAGACCCAGTACTTC. As protein: CAIREGQGQETQYF. The genes are TRBV10-3 and TRBJ2-5, with 9 bases fitting TRBD1. Trimming at V came to 6 bases and at J to 2 bases, leaving 4 bases not matched to a gene. CDR3 length: 14 amino acids. The germline V gene has CDR1 ENHRY and CDR2 SYGVKD.

This clonotype has at least ten counts. The chain combines TRBV29-1 with TRBJ2-1; 7 bases match TRBD2. With 2 bases clipped from V and 0 bases from J, the junction kept 7 bases outside the gene matches. The CDR3 has 16 residues. Per the germline V gene, CDR1 is SQVTM and CDR2 is ANQGSEA. DNA for the CDR3: TGCAGCGTTGAACCCCGGGGCGGGAGCTCCTACAATGAGCAGTTCTTC. Translated, it gives CSVEPRGGSSYNEQFF.

The genes are TRBV20-1 and TRBJ1-5; D is unclear. Germline CDR1 DFQATT, CDR2 SNEGSKA (reference sequence). Trimming removed 3 bases from V and 9 bases from J, with 15 bases in between. The CDR3 length is 13 residues. In nucleotides, the CDR3 is TGCAGTGCTAGTACCACTTTAGTTGGGCCCCAGCATTTT. It encodes CSASTTLVGPQHF.

This clonotype came up many times. The rearrangement links TRBV7-9 to TRBJ2-1; 12 bases match TRBD2. The germline CDR1 and CDR2 sequences are SEHNR and FQNEAQ (reference sequence). This CDR3 contains 16 residues. J lost 6 bases, V lost 5 bases, and 8 bases had no gene match. In DNA form, the CDR3 reads TGTGCCAGCAGCCCCGACAGGGGACTAGCGGGCAATGAGCAGTTCTTC. Translation gives CASSPDRGLAGNEQFF.

This clonotype appeared a few times. The chain is built from TRBV4-3 and TRBJ1-1; 9 bases line up with TRBD1. Looked up from germline, CDR1 is LGHNA and CDR2 is YSLEER. CDR3 length: 17 amino acids. The V segment lost 2 bases and the J segment 5 bases; nucleotides outside the gene matches: 12. CDR3 amino acids: CASSQYTSGTGRTEAFF. CDR3 sequence (DNA): TGCGCCAGCAGCCAATATACGTCCGGGACAGGGCGGACTGAAGCTTTCTTT.

CDR3 sequence: CASSLFQGNTEAFF. CDR3 bases: TGTGCCAGCAGTTTATTTCAGGGAAACACTGAAGCTTTCTTT. The J gene is TRBJ1-1, the V gene TRBV28; the D gene is possibly TRBD1 (5 bases). In germline, CDR1 is MDHEN, CDR2 SYDVKM. This CDR3 contains 14 residues. The V gene lost 1 base and the J gene lost 2 bases, with 8 bases spanning the gap.

This clonotype has a handful of counts. The chain joins TRBV3-1 to TRBJ2-1; D is possibly TRBD1 (6 bases). Looked up from germline, CDR1 is LGHDT and CDR2 is YNNKEL (reference sequence). V was pared by 6 bases and J by 4 bases, with 16 bases between. The CDR3 runs 15 residues. DNA for the CDR3: TGTGCCAGCAGACCCGGGTGGGGGCGTTACAATGAGCAGTTCTTC. The encoded protein is CASRPGWGRYNEQFF.

V gene TRBV20-1 combines with J gene TRBJ2-2, with D possibly being TRBD2 (6 bases). Per germline, CDR1 DFQATT and CDR2 SNEGSKA (reference sequence). Trimming took 0 bases from V and 1 from J, leaving 12 bases between them. The CDR3 is made up of 16 amino acids. CDR3 loop: CSARDLRGENTGELFF. For the CDR3, the DNA is TGCAGTGCTAGAGATTTGCGGGGAGAGAACACCGGGGAGCTGTTTTTT.

The chain employs TRBV20-1 and TRBJ2-4, with a possible D match to TRBD2 (5 bases). The CDR3 loop spans 12 amino acids. Germline loops: CDR1 DFQATT, CDR2 SNEGSKA (reference sequence). The V end was cut by 3 bases, the J end by 8 bases, with 11 bases between. The CDR3 loop reads CSASAGEDIQYF. CDR3 DNA sequence: TGCAGTGCTAGTGCCGGGGAAGACATTCAGTACTTC.

The chain employs TRBV24-1 and TRBJ2-3, with 8 nucleotides matching TRBD2. Trimming took 5 bases from V and 0 from J; bases not matched to a gene: 18. CDR1 is KGHDR, CDR2 SFDVKD, per germline. The CDR3 has 20 residues. The CDR3 bases are TGTGCCACCAGTGGCCTCACTTTAGCGGGGTCGCCTCTTAGCACAGATACGCAGTATTTT. Its translation is CATSGLTLAGSPLSTDTQYF.

Many counts were recorded for this clonotype. V usage is TRBV12-3 or TRBV12-4 and J usage is TRBJ2-7; 10 bases line up with TRBD2. The V and J ends lost 6 bases and 11 bases, in that order; junction bases with no gene match: 13. The CDR3 sequence is 14 residues long. This CDR3 reads CASSWTVSGGGKYF. The DNA of the CDR3 is TGTGCCAGCAGCTGGACAGTAAGCGGGGGGGGGAAGTACTTC.

V and J are TRBV28 and TRBJ1-1, with D possibly being TRBD1 (5 bases). The CDR3 is made up of 14 amino acids. Trimming cost V 5 bases and J 10 bases, with 20 bases left between them. The V gene's germline CDR1 is MDHEN and CDR2 SYDVKM. The CDR3 is CASSPFGGLSGAFF. The CDR3 bases are TGTGCCAGCAGTCCGTTCGGGGGTCTATCCGGAGCTTTCTTT.

The J gene is TRBJ2-3, the V gene TRBV7-2; 12 bases are shared with TRBD2. The germline V gene has CDR1 SGHTA and CDR2 FQGNSA. CDR3 length: 13 residues. V lost 5 bases and J lost 9; bases outside the gene matches: 3. CDR3 loop: CASSRGLAGTQYF. The CDR3 region has the DNA TGTGCCAGCAGCAGAGGACTAGCGGGGACGCAGTATTTT.

This clonotype was seen more than once but under ten times. This rearrangement joins TRBV29-1 to TRBJ2-5; 7 positions agree with TRBD2. Germline loops: CDR1 SQVTM, CDR2 ANQGSEA. The CDR3 loop spans 16 amino acids. V lost 1 base to trimming and J lost 2 bases; unmatched junction nucleotides: 10. The CDR3 sequence: CSVEVPWTSTQETQYF. Here the CDR3 DNA reads TGCAGCGTTGAAGTACCTTGGACTAGTACTCAAGAGACCCAGTACTTC. Full variable domain (rest looked up from reference TRBV29-1 and TRBJ2-5): SAVISQKPSRDICQRGTSLTIQCQVDSQVTMMFWYRQQPGQSLTLIATANQGSEATYESGFVIDKFPISRPNLTFSTLTVSNMSPEDSSIYLCSVEVPWTSTQETQYFGPGTRLLVL.

This clonotype was picked up a small number of times. J is TRBJ2-7 and V is TRBV20-1, with 8 bases identical to TRBD2. This CDR3 has 12 residues. V was pared by 6 bases and J by 3 bases, with 4 bases of the junction left unmatched. Germline CDR1 and CDR2: DFQATT and SNEGSKA (reference sequence). CDR3 in amino acids: CSAGREVYEQYF. CDR3 DNA sequence: TGCAGTGCCGGGCGGGAGGTCTACGAGCAGTACTTC.

This clonotype was seen at least ten times. V and J are TRBV7-6 and TRBJ2-3; D gene ambiguous. V was trimmed by 4 bases and J by 4 bases, leaving 9 bases between them. The CDR3 loop spans 13 amino acids. CDR1 and CDR2 (germline): SGHVS, FNYEAQ. The CDR3 DNA reads as TGTGCCAGCAGCTCCGCCCGACCAGATACGCAGTATTTT. It is translated as CASSSARPDTQYF.

The gene calls are TRBV29-1 and TRBJ2-1; D gene unclear. CDR1 and CDR2 from the germline V gene are SQVTM and ANQGSEA. The CDR3 covers 11 residues. V lost 3 bases to trimming and J lost 9 bases, with 9 bases between them. The CDR3 sequence is CSVEGRPEQFF. The CDR3 nucleotides are TGCAGCGTTGAGGGCAGGCCTGAGCAGTTCTTC.

This CDR3 reads CAIRGDSRNEQFF. As DNA, the CDR3 is TGTGCCATCAGGGGGGACAGCAGGAATGAGCAGTTCTTC. V usage is TRBV10-3 and J usage is TRBJ2-1, with 7 bases matching TRBD1. The CDR3 runs 13 residues. The J segment lost 7 bases and the V segment lost 6 bases, leaving 6 bases of the junction unmatched. CDR1 and CDR2 from the germline V gene are ENHRY and SYGVKD.

This clonotype was detected only a few times. The gene calls are TRBV7-2 and TRBJ1-2; D not resolved. Germline CDR1 is SGHTA and CDR2 is FQGNSA. Trimming shortened V by 2 bases and J by 0 bases, and 7 bases separated the two germline ends. CDR3 length: 14 amino acids. For the CDR3, the DNA is TGTGCCAGCAGCTTATCTCAAGCTAACTATGGCTACACCTTC. The encoded protein is CASSLSQANYGYTF.

This clonotype was observed a few times. The chain carries TRBV14 and TRBJ2-3; the D is unclear. This CDR3 has 16 residues. Germline V gene lookup returns CDR1 SGHDN and CDR2 FVKESK. Trimming removed 3 bases from V and 4 bases from J, with 17 bases in between. DNA for the CDR3: TGTGCCAGCAGCCACAGTTCCCTTACCCTCGCAGATACGCAGTATTTT. Its protein is CASSHSSLTLADTQYF.

This sequence joins TRBV12-3 or TRBV12-4 and TRBJ1-5, with 9 bases lining up with TRBD1. The CDR3 covers 14 residues. Trimming at V came to 6 bases and at J to 7 bases, leaving 7 bases not matched to a gene. CDR3: CASRQGDRAQPQHF. The CDR3 DNA sequence: TGTGCCAGCAGGCAAGGGGACAGGGCGCAGCCCCAGCATTTT.

This chain's CDR3 is CASSVAAAPSYNEQFF. CDR3 in DNA: TGTGCCAGCAGCGTAGCAGCGGCCCCATCCTACAATGAGCAGTTCTTC. The J gene is TRBJ2-1, the V gene TRBV9, with a tentative D call TRBD2 (5 bases). Trimming cost V 0 bases and J 1 base, with 11 bases left between them. From germline, CDR1 is SGDLS and CDR2 YYNGEE. The CDR3 is made up of 16 amino acids.

This chain uses TRBV6-1 with TRBJ2-1, with D tentatively TRBD1 or TRBD2 (6 bases each). The length of the CDR3 is 15 residues. Germline loops: CDR1 MNHNS, CDR2 SASEGT. V dropped 6 bases and J dropped 0 bases, with 12 bases sitting between them. The CDR3 sequence is CASRLEGGSYNEQFF. CDR3 DNA sequence: TGTGCCAGCAGGCTAGAGGGGGGCTCCTACAATGAGCAGTTCTTC.

This sequence joins TRBV2 and TRBJ2-1, with 8 bases lining up with TRBD1. From germline, CDR1 is SNHLY and CDR2 FYNNEI. This CDR3 is 14 amino acids long. Trimming removed 1 base from V and 8 bases from J; junction bases left unmatched: 4. CDR3 residues: CASSEGRGPDEQFF. The CDR3 DNA sequence: TGTGCCAGCAGTGAAGGCAGGGGGCCTGATGAGCAGTTCTTC.

V is TRBV12-5 and J is TRBJ2-3; D is tentatively TRBD1 or TRBD2 (9 bases each). V was clipped by 6 bases and J by 4 bases, with 29 bases between them. The CDR3 is made up of 19 amino acids. The V gene's germline CDR1 is LGHNT and CDR2 FRNRAP. As DNA, the CDR3 is TGTGCTAGTGGACCCGGGACAGGGAGATTAGCGGGAGCTCCAGATACGCAGTATTTT. Translated: CASGPGTGRLAGAPDTQYF.

The sample holds a few counts of this clonotype. V and J are TRBV20-1 and TRBJ1-3; 7 bases align to TRBD1. V trimming: 7 bases; J trimming: 8 bases; junction bases outside the gene matches: 8. The CDR3 is 12 amino acids. Germline V CDR1 and CDR2: DFQATT, SNEGSKA (reference sequence). The CDR3 sequence is CSVTRQGDTIYF. In nucleotides, the CDR3 is TGCAGTGTCACAAGACAGGGAGACACCATATATTTT.